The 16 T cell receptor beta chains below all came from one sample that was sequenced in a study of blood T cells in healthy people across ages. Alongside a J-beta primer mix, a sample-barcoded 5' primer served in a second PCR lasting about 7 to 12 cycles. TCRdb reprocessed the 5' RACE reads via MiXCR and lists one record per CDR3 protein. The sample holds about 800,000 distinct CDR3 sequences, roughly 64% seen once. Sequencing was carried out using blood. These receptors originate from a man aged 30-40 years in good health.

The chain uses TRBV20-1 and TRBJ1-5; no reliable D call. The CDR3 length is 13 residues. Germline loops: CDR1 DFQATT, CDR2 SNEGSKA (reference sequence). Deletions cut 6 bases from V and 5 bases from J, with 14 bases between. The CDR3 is CSAEMRADQPQHF. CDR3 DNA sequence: TGCAGTGCCGAGATGAGGGCGGATCAGCCCCAGCATTTT.

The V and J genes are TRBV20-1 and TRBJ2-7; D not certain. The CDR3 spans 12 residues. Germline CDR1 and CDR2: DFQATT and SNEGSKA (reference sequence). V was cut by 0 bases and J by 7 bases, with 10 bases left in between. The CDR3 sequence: CSARDNAGEQYF. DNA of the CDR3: TGCAGTGCTAGAGATAACGCCGGAGAGCAGTACTTC.

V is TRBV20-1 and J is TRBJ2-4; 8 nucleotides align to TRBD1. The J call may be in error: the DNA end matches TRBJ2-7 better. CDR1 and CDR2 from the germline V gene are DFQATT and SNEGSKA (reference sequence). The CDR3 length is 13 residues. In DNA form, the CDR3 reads TGCAGTGCTAGGGAGACAGGGGTCTACGAGCAGTACTTC. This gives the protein CSARETGVYEQYF.

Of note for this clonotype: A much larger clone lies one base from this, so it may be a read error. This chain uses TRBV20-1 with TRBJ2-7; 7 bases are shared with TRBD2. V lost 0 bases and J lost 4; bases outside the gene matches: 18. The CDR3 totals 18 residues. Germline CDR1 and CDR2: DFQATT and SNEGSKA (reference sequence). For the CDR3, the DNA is TGCAGTGCTAGAGATCTAGGCCCAGGAAGCGGGGACCATTACGAGCAGTACTTC. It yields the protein CSARDLGPGSGDHYEQYF.

The CDR3: CASSYLGGSEQFF. As DNA, the CDR3 is TGTGCCAGCAGTTACCTAGGGGGTAGTGAGCAGTTCTTC. The genes are TRBV6-5 and TRBJ2-1, with a possible D match to TRBD1 (6 bases). From germline, CDR1 is MNHEY and CDR2 SVGAGI. V was shortened by 2 bases and J by 9 bases, with 11 bases between the two germline ends. This CDR3 comprises 13 residues.

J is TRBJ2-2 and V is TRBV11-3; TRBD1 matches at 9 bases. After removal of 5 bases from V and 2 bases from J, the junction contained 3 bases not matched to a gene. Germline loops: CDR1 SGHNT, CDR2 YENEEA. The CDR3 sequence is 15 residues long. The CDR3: CASSKQGANTGELFF. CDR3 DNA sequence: TGTGCCAGCAGCAAACAGGGGGCTAACACCGGGGAGCTGTTTTTT.

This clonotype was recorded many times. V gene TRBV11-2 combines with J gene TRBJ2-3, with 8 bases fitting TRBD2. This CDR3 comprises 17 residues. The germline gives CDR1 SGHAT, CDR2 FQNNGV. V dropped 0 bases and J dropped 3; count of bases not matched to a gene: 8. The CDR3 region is CASSLDSLAGITDTQYF. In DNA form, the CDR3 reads TGTGCCAGCAGCTTAGATAGTCTAGCGGGTATTACAGATACGCAGTATTTT.

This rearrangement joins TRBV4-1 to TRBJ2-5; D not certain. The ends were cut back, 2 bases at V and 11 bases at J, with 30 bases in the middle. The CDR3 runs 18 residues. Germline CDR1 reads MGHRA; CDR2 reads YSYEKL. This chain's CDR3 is CASSQSEVAAKIYEEQYF. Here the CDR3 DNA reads TGCGCCAGCAGCCAAAGTGAAGTCGCAGCCAAGATATACGAAGAGCAGTACTTC.

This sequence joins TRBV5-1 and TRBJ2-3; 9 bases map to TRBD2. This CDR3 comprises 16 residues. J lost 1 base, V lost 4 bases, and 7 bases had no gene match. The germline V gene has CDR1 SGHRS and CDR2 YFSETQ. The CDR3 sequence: CASSGRIAGGTDTQYF. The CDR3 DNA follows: TGCGCCAGCAGCGGGAGAATAGCGGGGGGCACAGATACGCAGTATTTT.

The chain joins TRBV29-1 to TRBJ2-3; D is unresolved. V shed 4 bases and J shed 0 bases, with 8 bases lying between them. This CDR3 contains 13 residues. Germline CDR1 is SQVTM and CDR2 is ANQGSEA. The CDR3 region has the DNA TGCAGCGTTGTCCAGACTAGCACAGATACGCAGTATTTT. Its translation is CSVVQTSTDTQYF.

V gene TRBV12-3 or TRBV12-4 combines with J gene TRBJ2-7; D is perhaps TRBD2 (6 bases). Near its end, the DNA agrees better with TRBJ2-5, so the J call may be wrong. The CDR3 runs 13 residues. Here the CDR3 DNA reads TGTGCCAGCAGCCGGGACTTCAAAGAGACCCAGTACTTC. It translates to CASSRDFKETQYF.

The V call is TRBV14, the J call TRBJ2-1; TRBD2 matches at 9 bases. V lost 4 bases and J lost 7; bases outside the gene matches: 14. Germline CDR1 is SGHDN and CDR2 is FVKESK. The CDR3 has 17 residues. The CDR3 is CASSRSQIAGVVNEQFF. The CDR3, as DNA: TGTGCCAGCAGCCGCTCCCAGATAGCGGGAGTCGTAAATGAGCAGTTCTTC.

The CDR3 coding sequence is TGTGCCATCAGTGAGAAGGGGCAGGGCGGCTCCAACTATGGCTACACCTTC. Translation: CAISEKGQGGSNYGYTF. This rearrangement joins TRBV10-3 to TRBJ1-2; tentative D call: TRBD1 (5 bases). CDR1 and CDR2 (germline): ENHRY, SYGVKD. The CDR3 runs 17 residues. Trimming stripped 2 bases from V and 2 bases from J, with 18 bases between.

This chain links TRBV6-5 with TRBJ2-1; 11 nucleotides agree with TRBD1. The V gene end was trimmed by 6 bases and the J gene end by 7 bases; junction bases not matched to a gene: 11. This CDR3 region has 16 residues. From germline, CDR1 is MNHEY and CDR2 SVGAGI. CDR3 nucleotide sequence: TGTGCCAGCAGAAACTATCGGGACAGGGGGTCGAATGAGCAGTTCTTC. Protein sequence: CASRNYRDRGSNEQFF.

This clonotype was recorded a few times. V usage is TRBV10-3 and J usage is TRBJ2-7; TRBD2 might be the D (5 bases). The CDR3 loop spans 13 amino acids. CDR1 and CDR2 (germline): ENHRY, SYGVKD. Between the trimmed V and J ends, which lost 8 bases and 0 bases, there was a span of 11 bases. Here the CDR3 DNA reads TGTGCCATCTCGGACTTCAGCTCCTACGAGCAGTACTTC. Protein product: CAISDFSSYEQYF.

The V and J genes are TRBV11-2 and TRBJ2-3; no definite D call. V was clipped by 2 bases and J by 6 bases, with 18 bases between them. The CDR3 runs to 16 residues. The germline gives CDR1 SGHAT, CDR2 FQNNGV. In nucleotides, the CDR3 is TGTGCCAGCAGCTTATTAGCAGCAACAATCACGGATACGCAGTATTTT. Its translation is CASSLLAATITDTQYF.